This TCR beta chain was identified in a study of cytomegalovirus exposure and HLA in healthy donors. Primers for the PCR totalled 60 Vbeta and 13 Jbeta. Repertoires were generated with immunoSEQ multiplex PCR, while TCRdb's copy carries only in-frame clones and drops some. The sample yields roughly 150,000 clones, around 74% seen once. From germline, CDR1 is PRHDT and CDR2 FYEKMQ (reference sequence). V dropped 5 bases and J dropped 4 bases, with 15 bases sitting between them. The CDR3 length is 14 residues. This clone was counted between two and nine times. This sequence originates from a man between 18 and 29 years old in good health and CMV-seronegative. The rearrangement joins TRBV13 to TRBJ2-7; D is perhaps TRBD2 (6 bases). The specimen was PBMCs. The chain's CDR3 is CASSPGPRGYEQYF. The CDR3 DNA follows: TGTGCCAGCAGCCCGGGCCCCCGGGGGTACGAGCAGTACTTC.